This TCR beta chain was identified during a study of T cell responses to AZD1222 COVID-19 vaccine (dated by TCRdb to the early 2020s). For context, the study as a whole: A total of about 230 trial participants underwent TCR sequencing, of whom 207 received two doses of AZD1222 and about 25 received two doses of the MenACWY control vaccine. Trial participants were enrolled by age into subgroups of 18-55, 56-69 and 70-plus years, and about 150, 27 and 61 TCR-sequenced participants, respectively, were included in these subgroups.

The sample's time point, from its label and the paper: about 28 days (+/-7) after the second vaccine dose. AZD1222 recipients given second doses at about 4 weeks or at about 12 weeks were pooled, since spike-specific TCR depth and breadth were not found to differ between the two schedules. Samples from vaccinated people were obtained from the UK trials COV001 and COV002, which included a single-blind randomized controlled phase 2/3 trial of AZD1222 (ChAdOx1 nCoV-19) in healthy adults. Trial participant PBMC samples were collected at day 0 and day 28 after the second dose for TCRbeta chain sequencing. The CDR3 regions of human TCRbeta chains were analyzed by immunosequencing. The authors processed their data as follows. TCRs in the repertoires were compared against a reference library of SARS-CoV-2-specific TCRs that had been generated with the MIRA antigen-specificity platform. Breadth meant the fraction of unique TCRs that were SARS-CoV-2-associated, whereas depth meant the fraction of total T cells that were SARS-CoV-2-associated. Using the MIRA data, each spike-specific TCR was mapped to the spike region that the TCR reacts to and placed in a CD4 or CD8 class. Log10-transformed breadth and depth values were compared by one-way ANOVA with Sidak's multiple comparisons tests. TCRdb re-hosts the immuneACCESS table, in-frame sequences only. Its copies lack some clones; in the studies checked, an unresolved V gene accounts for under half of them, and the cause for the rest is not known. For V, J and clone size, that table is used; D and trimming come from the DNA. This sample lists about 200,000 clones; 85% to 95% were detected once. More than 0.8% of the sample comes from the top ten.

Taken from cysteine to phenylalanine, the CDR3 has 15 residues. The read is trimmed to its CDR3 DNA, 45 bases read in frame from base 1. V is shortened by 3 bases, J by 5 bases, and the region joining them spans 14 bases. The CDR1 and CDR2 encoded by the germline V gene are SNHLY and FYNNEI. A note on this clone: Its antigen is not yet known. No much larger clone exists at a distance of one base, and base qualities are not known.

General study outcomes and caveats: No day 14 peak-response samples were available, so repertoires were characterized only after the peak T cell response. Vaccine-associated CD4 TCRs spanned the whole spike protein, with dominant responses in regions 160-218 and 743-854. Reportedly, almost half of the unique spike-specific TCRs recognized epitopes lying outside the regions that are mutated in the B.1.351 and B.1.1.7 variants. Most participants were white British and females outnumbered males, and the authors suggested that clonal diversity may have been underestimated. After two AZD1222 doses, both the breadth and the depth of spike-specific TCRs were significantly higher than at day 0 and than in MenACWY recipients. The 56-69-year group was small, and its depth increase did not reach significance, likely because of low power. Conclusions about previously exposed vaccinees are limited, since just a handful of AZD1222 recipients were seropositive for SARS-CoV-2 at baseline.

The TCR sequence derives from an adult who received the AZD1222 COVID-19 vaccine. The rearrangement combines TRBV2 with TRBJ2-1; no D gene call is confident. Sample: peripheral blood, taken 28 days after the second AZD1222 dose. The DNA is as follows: TGTGCCAGCAGTGACACGGTTAGTGGGCACAATGAGCAGTTCTTC. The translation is CASSDTVSGHNEQFF. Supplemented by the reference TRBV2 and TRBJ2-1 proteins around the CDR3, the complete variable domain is EPEVTQTPSHQVTQMGQEVILRCVPISNHLYFYWYRQILGQKVEFLVSFYNNEISEKSEIFDDQFSVERPDGSNFTLKIRSTKLEDSAMYFCASSDTVSGHNEQFFGPGTRLTVL.